The subject of this entry is one T cell receptor beta chain. The CDR3 sequence is 18 residues long. V lost 0 bases and J 0 bases, leaving 18 bases between the germline ends. Germline CDR1 SGDLS, CDR2 YYNGEE. Per the authors' pipeline: By means of reference gene primer amplification, nucleated cell counts were estimated. Assay used: immunoSEQ multiplex PCR; TCRdb lists only in-frame clones, some missing. That table supplies the V and J calls and clone size; D and trimming were determined from the DNA. The top ten clones hold about 2.4% of a sample with roughly 310,000 clones, more than 90% of them seen once. The sample comes from a study of blood T cell repertoires in COVID-19. Donors in Cohort 3 who had recovered were those with two negative PCRs, healthcare professional clearance, or resolution of their symptoms.

The gene calls are TRBV9 and TRBJ1-1, with a weak D call TRBD1 (6 bases). This TCR came from a man between 60 and 70 years old who had recovered from COVID-19. The material sequenced was PBMCs or T cells enriched from blood (not recorded which). The CDR3 spells CASSVVRGRKPMNTEAFF. In nucleotides, the CDR3 is TGTGCCAGCAGCGTAGTGAGGGGGAGAAAACCTATGAACACTGAAGCTTTCTTT.